Listed below are T cell receptor beta chains from one sample, sequenced in a study of CD8+CD57+ T cells in acquired aplastic anemia. TCRdb reprocessed the reads via MiXCR and lists one record per CDR3 protein. Altogether 95,000 to 120,000 distinct CDR3 sequences are present, 50% to 65% being singletons, with the ten largest covering around a third. The sequencing sample was made of sorted CD4+, CD8+, or CD8+CD57+ T cells (not recorded which) from PBMCs. Receptors were obtained from a human donor in good health, serving as a control. Each CDR3 is given without its conserved first and last residue. The order of the fields is V gene, J gene, CDR3 protein.

V gene: TRBV2
J gene: TRBJ1-2
CDR3 protein: ASRLTAIYGYT

V gene: TRBV20-1
J gene: TRBJ2-5
CDR3 protein: SPWETFQETQY

V gene: TRBV2
J gene: TRBJ1-1
CDR3 protein: ASRLSTGRVAF

V gene: TRBV7-2
J gene: TRBJ1-2
CDR3 protein: ASSIADRRSYGYT

V gene: TRBV5-1
J gene: TRBJ2-7
CDR3 protein: ASAWTGGAVGYEQY

V gene: TRBV20-1
J gene: TRBJ2-6
CDR3 protein: SARGTGTEYSSGANVLT

V gene: TRBV7-2
J gene: TRBJ1-1
CDR3 protein: ASSSDRGSTEAF

V gene: TRBV2
J gene: TRBJ2-5
CDR3 protein: ASSDLSWETQY

V gene: TRBV20-1
J gene: TRBJ2-1
CDR3 protein: SAIQPSYNEQF

V gene: TRBV2
J gene: TRBJ1-1
CDR3 protein: ASSGGRMNTEAF

V gene: TRBV5-5
J gene: TRBJ2-3
CDR3 protein: ASSPGQSTDTQY

V gene: TRBV4-1
J gene: TRBJ1-2
CDR3 protein: ASSQDHDDFYGYT